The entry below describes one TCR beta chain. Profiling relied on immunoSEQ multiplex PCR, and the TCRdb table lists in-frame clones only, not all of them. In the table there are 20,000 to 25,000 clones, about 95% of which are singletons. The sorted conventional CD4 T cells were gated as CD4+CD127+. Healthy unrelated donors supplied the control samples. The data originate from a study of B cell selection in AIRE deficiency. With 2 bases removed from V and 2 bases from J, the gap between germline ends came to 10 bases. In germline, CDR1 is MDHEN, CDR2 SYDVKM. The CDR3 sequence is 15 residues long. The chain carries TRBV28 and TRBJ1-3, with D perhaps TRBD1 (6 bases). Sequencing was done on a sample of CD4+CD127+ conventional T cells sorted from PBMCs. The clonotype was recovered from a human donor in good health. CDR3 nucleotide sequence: TGTGCCAGCAGTTTAACAACAGGGACTGGAAACACCATATATTTT. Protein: CASSLTTGTGNTIYF.